Below, one TCR beta chain is given with its context. The sample originates from a study of blood T cell repertoires in COVID-19. Germline assignment: CDR1 SGDLS and CDR2 YYNGEE. The CDR3 is made up of 16 amino acids. The V end lost 7 bases, the J end lost 5 bases, and 21 bases lay between the germline ends. Generated by immunoSEQ multiplex PCR, the TCRdb table keeps only in-frame clones and is missing some. The table includes around 150,000 clones, roughly 84% detected once. This chain links TRBV9 with TRBJ2-2; maybe TRBD2 (6 bases). This receptor was taken from a man in his sixties or seventies with acute or convalescent COVID-19. Input material: peripheral blood. The CDR3 is CASARGEEAWTGELFF. CDR3 coding DNA: TGTGCCAGCGCTCGCGGGGAGGAGGCGTGGACCGGGGAGCTGTTTTTT.